This record covers a single T cell receptor beta chain. No antigen is known for it. The sample comes from a study of CD8 T cells in ankylosing spondylitis. General observations from the study: A TCR beta motif made of several highly homologous variants seemed typical of ankylosing spondylitis blood. CD8+ disease-linked clones were present at relatively low frequencies in blood. Within matched ankylosing spondylitis synovial fluid, disease-linked clones were reportedly significantly enriched.

TCRdb itself ran the 5' RACE reads through MiXCR, one entry per CDR3 protein. Among 380,000 or so distinct CDR3 sequences, 20% to 25% were seen once, and the ten largest hold about an eighth. CDR3 size: 15 residues. Trimming pared 5 bases from V and 2 bases from J, leaving 10 bases between. Germline CDR1 and CDR2: LNHNV and YYDKDF (reference sequence). V usage is TRBV15 and J usage is TRBJ2-6, with D perhaps matching TRBD2 (6 bases). The clonotype comes from a male donor with ankylosing spondylitis or in good health (not recorded which). Sequencing used blood, either unsorted or a sorted T cell fraction (not recorded which). CDR3 loop: CATSGGLTGANVLTF. DNA for the CDR3: TGTGCCACCAGCGGAGGGTTGACTGGGGCCAACGTCCTGACTTTC.